This T cell receptor beta chain is drawn from a study of T cell responses to AZD1222 COVID-19 vaccine. Overall study findings and caveats: Mapped onto spike, vaccine-associated CD4 TCRs spanned it and were dominant at 160-218 and 743-854.

TCRdb keeps only in-frame clones here, not all; method: immunoSEQ multiplex PCR. The sample carries 100,000 to 120,000 clones, about 87% recorded once. Concerning this clone itself: Its specificity is not known.

This CDR3 has 14 residues. Looked up from germline, CDR1 is SEHNR and CDR2 is FQNEAQ (reference sequence). V lost 7 bases and J lost 3, with 15 bases in between. Sequences were derived from peripheral blood, sampled 28 days after the second AZD1222 dose. The TCR sequence derives from an adult who received the AZD1222 COVID-19 vaccine. This chain links TRBV7-9 with TRBJ1-2; D not certain. CDR3 sequence reads: CASTPQRFDYGYTF. The DNA for the CDR3 is TGTGCCAGCACCCCCCAGAGGTTCGACTATGGCTACACCTTC. The full variable domain, its missing parts supplied by reference TRBV7-9 and TRBJ1-2, is DTGVSQNPRHKITKRGQNVTFRCDPISEHNRLYWYRQTLGQGPEFLTYFQNEAQLEKSRLLSDRFSAERPKGSFSTLEIQRTEQGDSAMYLCASTPQRFDYGYTFGSGTRLTVV.